These 23 T cell receptor beta chains originate from one sample sequenced in a study of T cells in Graves' hyperthyroidism and ophthalmopathy. TCR beta CDR3 region amplification was performed from RNA transcripts. The TCR CDR3 first-round RT-PCR relied on the HTBI primer set. MiXCR was run by TCRdb on the multiplex PCR reads, yielding one entry per CDR3 protein. The sample lists 300,000 to 450,000 distinct CDR3 sequences; about 15% were seen once. Sequences were obtained from blood. These receptors came from a woman in her thirties with Graves' hyperthyroidism that later progressed to Graves' ophthalmopathy.

The V gene is TRBV4-1, the J gene TRBJ1-6; the D gene is possibly TRBD1 (6 bases). The V and J ends lost 1 base and 7 bases respectively, with 20 bases between them. The CDR3 has 18 residues. Germline-derived CDR1 and CDR2 are MGHRA and YSYEKL. The CDR3 bases are TGCGCCAGCAGCCAAGTACTTCAGATGTCAGGGGCGAATTCACCCCTCCACTTT. Amino acid sequence: CASSQVLQMSGANSPLHF.

This clonotype was seen only a few times. The chain carries TRBV20-1 and TRBJ2-7; D is perhaps TRBD1 or TRBD2 (5 bases each). The germline V gene has CDR1 DFQATT and CDR2 SNEGSKA (reference sequence). The V and J ends lost 3 bases and 4 bases respectively, with 10 bases between them. The CDR3 has 12 residues. CDR3 sequence (DNA): TGCAGTGCTAGCGGGGCGGTGTACGAGCAGTACTTC. Translated, it gives CSASGAVYEQYF.

This clonotype was counted at least ten times. The CDR3 protein is CASSQETPGLSGYTF. The CDR3 nucleotides read TGTGCCAGCAGCCAAGAAACGCCTGGGTTGTCTGGCTACACCTTC. The V and J genes are TRBV11-2 and TRBJ1-2; D ambiguous. Deletions cut 5 bases from V and 7 bases from J, with 20 bases between. The CDR3 totals 15 residues. Looked up from germline, CDR1 is SGHAT and CDR2 is FQNNGV.

About this clonotype itself: A much more abundant neighbour one base away suggests this may be a read error. The chain is built from TRBV6-2 or TRBV6-3 and TRBJ2-7, with TRBD2 identical over 7 bases. The CDR3 extends over 14 amino acids. CDR1 is MNHEY and CDR2 is SVGEGT in the germline V gene. For the CDR3, the DNA is TGTGTCAGCAGTTACCGGGGGGATTGGTACGAGCAGTACTTC. Its protein is CVSSYRGDWYEQYF.

Many counts were recorded for this clonotype. J is TRBJ2-3 and V is TRBV7-9; weak D call: TRBD2 (5 bases). CDR1 and CDR2 (germline): SEHNR, FQNEAQ (reference sequence). The CDR3 is made up of 17 amino acids. The V end was cut by 4 bases, the J end by 4 bases, with 21 bases between. The CDR3 nucleotides read TGTGCCAGCAGCTCCTCGGTTAGGACTGCGATCTCAGATACGCAGTATTTT. Protein sequence: CASSSSVRTAISDTQYF.

Many counts were recorded for this clonotype. This rearrangement joins TRBV2 to TRBJ2-2; D is unresolved. Trimming shortened V by 7 bases and J by 4 bases, and 10 bases separated the two germline ends. The CDR3 runs 13 residues. CDR1 and CDR2 from the germline V gene are SNHLY and FYNNEI. The CDR3 loop is CASMQWSTGELFF. As DNA, the CDR3 is TGTGCCAGCATGCAGTGGAGCACCGGGGAGCTGTTTTTT.

This clonotype was detected a few times. The junction does not match germline at one end; this may be a read error. This sequence joins TRBV15 and TRBJ1-2; D uncertain. The CDR3 is 14 residues long. Germline-derived CDR1 and CDR2 are LNHNV and YYDKDF (reference sequence). CDR3 protein: CATSLRVAWDGYTF. The CDR3 bases are TGCGCCACCAGCCTTCGGGTAGCCTGGGATGGCTACACCTTC.

This clonotype has at least ten counts. The chain has TRBV2 and TRBJ2-7; 12 bases agree with TRBD1. V gave up 6 bases and J gave up 6 bases; unmatched junction bases: 3. Germline values: CDR1 SNHLY, CDR2 FYNNEI. This CDR3 has 13 residues. In DNA, the CDR3 is TGTGCCAGCAGGGCGGGACAGGGGGCCGAGCAGTACTTC. Translation: CASRAGQGAEQYF.

V is TRBV6-1 and J is TRBJ1-2; 7 nucleotides line up with TRBD1. This CDR3 is built from 11 residues. The germline V gene encodes CDR1 MNHNS and CDR2 SASEGT. J gave up 6 bases and V 8 bases, and 3 bases lay outside the gene matches. DNA for the CDR3: TGTGCCAGCTGGACAGGAGATGGCTACACCTTC. This translates into CASWTGDGYTF.

This clonotype was counted at least ten times. This rearrangement joins TRBV13 to TRBJ1-1, with 8 bases that match TRBD1. V shed 5 bases and J 8 bases; nucleotides not matched to a gene: 1. From germline, CDR1 is PRHDT and CDR2 FYEKMQ (reference sequence). The CDR3 totals 11 residues. CDR3 region: CASSGTGEAFF. CDR3 DNA: TGTGCCAGCAGCGGGACAGGAGAAGCTTTCTTT.

The V gene is TRBV5-1, the J gene TRBJ2-5; perhaps TRBD2 as D (5 bases). CDR3 length: 14 amino acids. Trimming stripped 0 bases from V and 5 bases from J, with 11 bases between. Looked up from germline, CDR1 is SGHRS and CDR2 is YFSETQ. The CDR3 reads CASSLVGAVETQYF. The CDR3, as DNA: TGCGCCAGCAGCTTGGTTGGAGCGGTGGAGACCCAGTACTTC.

This clonotype was detected a few times. The chain combines TRBV6-1 with TRBJ2-1; no clear D. This CDR3 has 15 residues. The germline V and J ends were trimmed by 6 bases and 5 bases, with 17 bases remaining between them. Looked up from germline, CDR1 is MNHNS and CDR2 is SASEGT. The CDR3 nucleotides read TGTGCCAGCAGACAACAAGGATACCGGGACAATGAGCAGTTCTTC. It encodes CASRQQGYRDNEQFF.

This clonotype was counted at least ten times. The chain couples TRBV6-2 or TRBV6-3 to TRBJ1-4; D ambiguous. This CDR3 has 15 amino acids. From germline, CDR1 is MNHEY and CDR2 SVGEGT. Trimming removed 4 bases at V and 0 bases at J, with 9 bases between. The CDR3 DNA follows: TGTGCCAGCAGTTTCGCGAGTGCAACTAATGAAAAACTGTTTTTT. This encodes CASSFASATNEKLFF.

This clonotype appeared many times. The chain couples TRBV6-1 to TRBJ1-4; D remains ambiguous. Germline V gene sequence: CDR1 MNHNS, CDR2 SASEGT. The CDR3 covers 16 residues. With 8 bases removed from V and 0 bases from J, the gap between germline ends came to 16 bases. The CDR3 nucleotides read TGTGCCAGCCAGTGGGATAAATTGTCAACTAATGAAAAACTGTTTTTT. It translates to CASQWDKLSTNEKLFF.

This clonotype was picked up many times. This sequence joins TRBV27 and TRBJ1-1; 7 nucleotides agree with TRBD1. Germline V CDR1 and CDR2: MNHEY, SMNVEV (reference sequence). J lost 3 bases, V lost 1 base, and 14 bases had no gene match. There are 18 residues in the CDR3. In nucleotides, the CDR3 is TGTGCCAGCAGTTTATATTATTCTCAGGGGGTGGACCACACTGAAGCTTTCTTT. As protein: CASSLYYSQGVDHTEAFF.

In its sample, this clonotype was seen many times. The chain carries TRBV5-1 and TRBJ2-1; 9 bases line up with TRBD1. The CDR3 runs 16 residues. Trimming took 4 bases from V and 8 from J; bases not matched to a gene: 13. Germline assignment: CDR1 SGHRS and CDR2 YFSETQ. CDR3 bases: TGCGCCAGCAGCCCAGAACAGGGGGCTAGGAGCGATGAGCAGTTCTTC. It specifies CASSPEQGARSDEQFF.

This clonotype has at least ten counts. The chain couples TRBV30 to TRBJ1-2, with D unresolved. V was clipped by 4 bases and J by 0 bases, with 12 bases between them. Germline V gene sequence: CDR1 GTSNPN, CDR2 SVGIG (reference sequence). The CDR3 sequence is 14 residues long. The CDR3 nucleotides are TGTGCCTGGATGGCCGTTGGGCCTAACTATGGCTACACCTTC. It translates to CAWMAVGPNYGYTF.

This clonotype showed up many times. This chain joins TRBV11-3 and TRBJ2-1; D might be TRBD2 (6 bases). The germline V gene encodes CDR1 SGHNT and CDR2 YENEEA. CDR3 length: 13 residues. The ends were cut back, 5 bases at V and 7 bases at J, with 12 bases in the middle. The CDR3 DNA reads as TGTGCCAGCAGCCTGGGGGGAGTAAATGAGCAGTTCTTC. It translates to CASSLGGVNEQFF. Full variable domain (remainder filled in from reference TRBV11-3 and TRBJ2-1): EAGVVQSPRYKIIEKKQPVAFWCNPISGHNTLYWYLQNLGQGPELLIRYENEEAVDDSQLPKDRFSAERLKGVDSTLKIQPAELGDSAVYLCASSLGGVNEQFFGPGTRLTVL.

The CDR3 region is CASSVRTGVNYEQYF. The CDR3 DNA follows: TGTGCCAGCAGTGTACGGACAGGGGTTAATTACGAGCAGTACTTC. This chain links TRBV6-1 with TRBJ2-7; 9 bases are shared with TRBD1. The CDR3 has 15 residues. In germline, CDR1 is MNHNS, CDR2 SASEGT. V dropped 4 bases and J dropped 4; count of bases not matched to a gene: 8.

This clonotype has more than one count but fewer than ten. A single base separates this from a much larger clone, so it may be a read error. V is TRBV18 and J is TRBJ1-2, with D unclear. Germline CDR1 reads KGHSH; CDR2 reads LQKENI. V dropped 2 bases and J dropped 8 bases, with 9 bases sitting between them. The CDR3 runs to 12 residues. DNA of the CDR3: TGTGCCAGCTCACCAACCAGTCGGGGCTACACCTTC. This gives the protein CASSPTSRGYTF.

This clonotype was seen many times. This sequence joins TRBV2 and TRBJ2-7; D might be TRBD1 (5 bases). The CDR3 is 13 amino acids. Trimming shortened V by 2 bases and J by 2 bases, and 7 bases separated the two germline ends. The germline CDR1 and CDR2 sequences are SNHLY and FYNNEI. CDR3 amino acids: CASSELGAYEQYF. DNA for the CDR3: TGTGCCAGCAGTGAATTAGGGGCCTACGAGCAGTACTTC.

This clonotype was recorded many times. The rearrangement joins TRBV20-1 to TRBJ2-7; D is ambiguous. The CDR3 is 14 amino acids. V shed 1 base and J shed 5 bases, with 15 bases lying between them. CDR1 DFQATT and CDR2 SNEGSKA come from the germline V gene (reference sequence). The DNA of the CDR3 is TGCAGTGCTAGAGGGGCAGAGGTGGGTCACGAGCAGTACTTC. It is translated as CSARGAEVGHEQYF.

The chain combines TRBV19 with TRBJ1-2; weak D call: TRBD1 (5 bases). The V end lost 5 bases, the J end lost 3 bases, and 10 bases lay between the germline ends. The CDR3 runs to 13 residues. In germline, CDR1 is LNHDA, CDR2 SQIVND (reference sequence). CDR3 DNA sequence: TGTGCCAGTAGTCTCGCAGGGTACTATGGCTACACCTTC. Protein product: CASSLAGYYGYTF.